This passage covers 14 T cell receptor beta chains from one sample sequenced in a study of OX40 agonist ivuxolimab in advanced cancers. The method was the immunoSEQ multiplex PCR assay. Held by TCRdb, this immuneACCESS table contains in-frame sequences only and omits some clones. Under half of the omission traces to an unresolved V gene where checked; the cause of the rest is unknown. This sample comprises more than 75,000 clones, approximately 85% of them detected only once. The ten largest clones add up to approximately 5.1% of the sample. The source material was CD4+ or CD8+ T cells sorted from blood, sampled in a trial of the OX40 agonist ivuxolimab. Receptor source: an adult with an advanced solid tumor such as melanoma, head and neck, liver or kidney cancer.

V is TRBV21-1 and J is TRBJ1-4; the table calls TRBD1, which could not be checked here. TRBV21-1 is a documented pseudogene. There are 15 residues in the CDR3. The CDR3 DNA reads TGTGCCAGCAGCGGCCGACAGGGGGCGGAAGAAAAACTGTTTTTT. Protein: CASSGRQGAEEKLFF.

V usage is TRBV9 and J usage is TRBJ2-3; 7 bases align to TRBD2. Per the germline V gene, CDR1 is SGDLS and CDR2 is YYNGEE. This CDR3 contains 14 residues. The V and J ends lost 4 bases and 8 bases, in that order; junction bases with no gene match: 10. CDR3 sequence (DNA): TGTGCCAGCAGCCCCCGGGACTATGGGGTTACGCAGTATTTT. Protein product: CASSPRDYGVTQYF.

This rearrangement joins TRBV7-6 to TRBJ1-1; weak D call: TRBD1 (5 bases). Between the trimmed V and J ends, which lost 5 bases and 0 bases, there was a span of 13 bases. This CDR3 spans 15 amino acids. Germline values: CDR1 SGHVS, CDR2 FNYEAQ. The CDR3 region has the DNA TGTGCCAGCAGCCAGCTGGGACGGCTGAACACTGAAGCTTTCTTT. Amino acids: CASSQLGRLNTEAFF.

The table lists this clone with a count of one. The chain uses TRBV18 and TRBJ1-5; unclear D gene. Germline lookup yields CDR1 KGHSH and CDR2 LQKENI. The CDR3 runs to 15 residues. Trimming stripped 6 bases from V and 1 base from J, with 13 bases between. The CDR3 sequence is CASSTTRTSNQPQHF. The CDR3 nucleotides are TGTGCCAGCTCTACGACCCGGACCAGCAATCAGCCCCAGCATTTT.

This clone was detected a few times. The V call is TRBV10-1, the J call TRBJ1-1, with D maybe TRBD1 (5 bases). The germline gives CDR1 WNHNN, CDR2 SYGVQD (reference sequence). This CDR3 has 13 residues. The V and J ends lost 0 bases and 4 bases respectively, with 6 bases between them. DNA of the CDR3: TGCGCCAGCAGTGAGTCGGGGGGCACTGAAGCTTTCTTT. Translated, it gives CASSESGGTEAFF.

This chain joins TRBV5-4 and TRBJ1-2; D perhaps matches TRBD1 (6 bases). Trimming took off 5 bases at V and 8 bases at J, with 19 bases between the two ends. The CDR3 totals 14 residues. Germline V gene sequence: CDR1 SGHNT, CDR2 YYREEE (reference sequence). CDR3 in amino acids: CASSSSRVGGGYTF. In DNA, the CDR3 is TGTGCCAGCAGTTCAAGCAGGGTGGGGGGCGGCTACACCTTC.

The chain uses TRBV10-1 and TRBJ2-7; 16 nucleotides align to TRBD2. The CDR3 has 16 amino acids. Germline V lookup: CDR1 WNHNN, CDR2 SYGVQD (reference sequence). V lost 5 bases to trimming and J lost 6 bases; unmatched junction nucleotides: 7. CDR3 DNA: TGCGCCAGCAGTTCCGGGACTAGCGGGAGGGCCGGCGAGCAGTACTTC. Protein: CASSSGTSGRAGEQYF.

With respect to this clone: The sample contains more than one DNA sequence encoding this CDR3. The genes are TRBV25-1 and TRBJ1-5; D not certain. Deletions cut 6 bases from V and 2 bases from J, with 5 bases between. CDR3 length: 12 residues. Germline V gene sequence: CDR1 MGHDK, CDR2 SYGVNS. Here the CDR3 DNA reads TGTGCCAGCAGGGGCGGCAATCAGCCCCAGCATTTT. Encoded protein: CASRGGNQPQHF.

The V gene is TRBV12-5, the J gene TRBJ1-5; D gene uncertain. Trimming pared 9 bases from V and 9 bases from J, leaving 21 bases between. This CDR3 is 14 amino acids long. The germline V gene encodes CDR1 LGHNT and CDR2 FRNRAP. In nucleotides, the CDR3 is TGTGCTAGCGTCTCCGACGGTGCGGGATGGCCCCAGCATTTT. Its translation is CASVSDGAGWPQHF.

The rearrangement uses TRBV7-8 and TRBJ2-3, with D perhaps TRBD1 or TRBD2 (5 bases each). CDR1 and CDR2 from the germline V gene are SGHVS and FQNEAQ. The CDR3 extends over 13 amino acids. Between the trimmed V and J ends, which lost 7 bases and 7 bases, there was a span of 15 bases. CDR3 loop: CASTSRDGYTQYF. The CDR3 nucleotides are TGTGCCAGCACCTCCCGGGACGGTTATACGCAGTATTTT.

This chain uses TRBV6-1 with TRBJ1-2, with D unclear. Trimming took off 5 bases at V and 1 base at J, with 11 bases between the two ends. Germline CDR1 and CDR2: MNHNS and SASEGT. The CDR3 extends over 14 amino acids. CDR3 sequence: CASSYGRDNYGYTF. Here the CDR3 DNA reads TGTGCCAGCAGTTATGGTCGAGATAACTATGGCTACACCTTC.

The V call is TRBV7-8, the J call TRBJ2-5, with no clear D. This CDR3 has 15 residues. Between the trimmed V and J ends, which lost 2 bases and 0 bases, there was a span of 10 bases. Germline CDR1 and CDR2: SGHVS and FQNEAQ. The CDR3 spells CASSLREEYQETQYF. The CDR3 coding sequence is TGTGCCAGCAGCTTAAGGGAAGAGTACCAAGAGACCCAGTACTTC. Using reference TRBV7-8 and TRBJ2-5 for the parts outside the CDR3, the full variable domain is GAGVSQSPRYKVAKRGQDVALRCDPISGHVSLFWYQQALGQGPEFLTYFQNEAQLDKSGLPSDRFFAERPEGSVSTLKIQRTQQEDSAVYLCASSLREEYQETQYFGPGTRLLVL.

This clone was detected a few times. The V gene is TRBV5-1, the J gene TRBJ2-3, with TRBD2 identical over 12 bases. CDR1 and CDR2 from the germline V gene are SGHRS and YFSETQ. The V gene end was trimmed by 1 base and the J gene end by 4 bases; junction bases not matched to a gene: 4. The CDR3 covers 16 residues. CDR3 sequence reads: CASSLPSGRAADTQYF. CDR3 bases: TGCGCCAGCAGCTTGCCTAGCGGGAGGGCCGCAGATACGCAGTATTTT.

This clone was picked up a small number of times. V gene TRBV27 combines with J gene TRBJ2-7, with a possible D match to TRBD1 (6 bases). The ends were cut back, 4 bases at V and 3 bases at J, with 10 bases in the middle. CDR1 and CDR2 (germline): MNHEY, SMNVEV (reference sequence). The CDR3 loop spans 13 amino acids. The CDR3 DNA is TGTGCCAGCAGTTGGGACAAAAACTACGAGCAGTACTTC. This codes for CASSWDKNYEQYF.